The present entry profiles one T cell receptor beta chain with its context. Its antigen is still unknown. The naive gate required viable CD3+CD4+ or CD3+CD8+ cells with CCR7+CD45RA+CD45RO-CD95-CD27+CD28+ phenotype. Produced via immunoSEQ multiplex PCR; TCRdb's table is partial and in-frame only. The sample lists some 20,000 clones, nearly 99% occurring once. This sample is part of a study of T cells after posttransplantation cyclophosphamide. General study points: After PTCy, TRB diversity resembled that of CNI/methotrexate controls.

V was clipped by 4 bases and J by 1 base; unmatched bases: 11. CDR1 and CDR2 from the germline V gene are SGHTS and YDEGEE. This CDR3 has 17 residues. The receptor was derived from a man between 35 and 55 years old in good health, CMV-negative, and a related stem cell transplant donor. What was sequenced was naive CD4+ T cells sorted from PBMCs. This chain connects TRBV5-8 to TRBJ1-5, with 7 bases that match TRBD1. The CDR3 protein is CASSPPTGLFSNQPQHF. The CDR3 region has the DNA TGTGCCAGCAGCCCCCCGACAGGGTTGTTCAGCAATCAGCCCCAGCATTTT.